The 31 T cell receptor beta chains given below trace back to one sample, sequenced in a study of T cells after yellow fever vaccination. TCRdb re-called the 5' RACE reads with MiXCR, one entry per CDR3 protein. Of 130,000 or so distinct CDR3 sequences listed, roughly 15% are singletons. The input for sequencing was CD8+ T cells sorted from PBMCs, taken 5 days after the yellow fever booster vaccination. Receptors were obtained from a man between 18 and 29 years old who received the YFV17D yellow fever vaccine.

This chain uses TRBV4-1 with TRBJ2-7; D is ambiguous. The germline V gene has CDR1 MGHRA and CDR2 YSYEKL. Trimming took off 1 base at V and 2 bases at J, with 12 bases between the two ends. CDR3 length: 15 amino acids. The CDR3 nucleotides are TGCGCCAGCAGCCAAGGAGTCATGGGTACCTACGAGCAGTACTTC. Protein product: CASSQGVMGTYEQYF.

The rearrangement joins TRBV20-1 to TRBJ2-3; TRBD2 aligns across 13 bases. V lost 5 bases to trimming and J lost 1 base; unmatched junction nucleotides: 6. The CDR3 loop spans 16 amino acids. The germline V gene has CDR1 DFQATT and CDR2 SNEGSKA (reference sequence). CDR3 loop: CSAETGTSGGTDTQYF. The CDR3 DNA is TGCAGTGCTGAGACCGGGACTAGCGGGGGCACAGATACGCAGTATTTT.

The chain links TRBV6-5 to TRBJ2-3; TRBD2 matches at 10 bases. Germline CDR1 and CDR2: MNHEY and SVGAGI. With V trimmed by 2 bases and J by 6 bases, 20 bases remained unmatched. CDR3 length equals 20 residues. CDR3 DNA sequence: TGTGCCAGCAGTTACGGTCCCCCTAGCGGGGGCTTCTCAAATGCCGATACGCAGTATTTT. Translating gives CASSYGPPSGGFSNADTQYF.

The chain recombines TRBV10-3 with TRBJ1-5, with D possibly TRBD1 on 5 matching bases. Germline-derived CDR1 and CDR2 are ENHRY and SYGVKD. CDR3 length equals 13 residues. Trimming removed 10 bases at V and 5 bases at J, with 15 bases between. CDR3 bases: TGTGCCACACAATGGGACGGCCATCAGCCCCAGCATTTT. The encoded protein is CATQWDGHQPQHF.

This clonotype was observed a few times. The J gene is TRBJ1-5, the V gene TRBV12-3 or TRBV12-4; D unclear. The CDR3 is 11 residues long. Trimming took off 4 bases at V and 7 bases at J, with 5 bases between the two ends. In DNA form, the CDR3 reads TGTGCCAGCAGTTCAGGCCAGCCCCAGCATTTT. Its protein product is CASSSGQPQHF.

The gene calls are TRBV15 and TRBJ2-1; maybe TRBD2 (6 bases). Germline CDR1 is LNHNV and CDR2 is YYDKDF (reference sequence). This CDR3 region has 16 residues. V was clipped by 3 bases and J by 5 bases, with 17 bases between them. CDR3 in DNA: TGTGCCACCAGCAGCACCGGGACTGCCTTCGACAATGAGCAGTTCTTC. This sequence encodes CATSSTGTAFDNEQFF.

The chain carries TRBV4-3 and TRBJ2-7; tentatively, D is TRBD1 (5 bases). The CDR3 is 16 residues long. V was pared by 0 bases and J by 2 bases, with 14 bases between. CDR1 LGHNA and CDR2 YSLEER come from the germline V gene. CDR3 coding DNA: TGCGCCAGCAGCCAAGAGCAGGGATTTGGGCCCTACGAGCAGTACTTC. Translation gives CASSQEQGFGPYEQYF.

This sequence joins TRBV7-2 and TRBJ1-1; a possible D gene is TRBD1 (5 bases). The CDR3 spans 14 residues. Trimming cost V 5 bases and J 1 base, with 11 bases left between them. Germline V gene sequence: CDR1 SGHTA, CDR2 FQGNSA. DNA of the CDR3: TGTGCCAGCAGCCCAGGGACGAGGAACACTGAAGCTTTCTTT. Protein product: CASSPGTRNTEAFF.

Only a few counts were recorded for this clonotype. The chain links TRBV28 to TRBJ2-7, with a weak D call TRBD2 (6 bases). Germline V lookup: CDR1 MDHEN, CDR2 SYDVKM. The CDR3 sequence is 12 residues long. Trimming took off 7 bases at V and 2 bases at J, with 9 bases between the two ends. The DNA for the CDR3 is TGTGCCAGCAACGGGGGACCCTACGAGCAGTACGTC. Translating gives CASNGGPYEQYV.

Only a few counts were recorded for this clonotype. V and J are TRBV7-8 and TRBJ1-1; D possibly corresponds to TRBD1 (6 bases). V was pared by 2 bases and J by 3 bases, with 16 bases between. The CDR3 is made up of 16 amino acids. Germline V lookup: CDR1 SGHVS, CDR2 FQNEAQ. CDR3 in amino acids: CASSLPPGHPDTEAFF. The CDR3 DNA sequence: TGTGCCAGCAGCTTACCTCCGGGACACCCAGACACTGAAGCTTTCTTT. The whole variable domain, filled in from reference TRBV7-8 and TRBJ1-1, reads GAGVSQSPRYKVAKRGQDVALRCDPISGHVSLFWYQQALGQGPEFLTYFQNEAQLDKSGLPSDRFFAERPEGSVSTLKIQRTQQEDSAVYLCASSLPPGHPDTEAFFGQGTRLTVV.

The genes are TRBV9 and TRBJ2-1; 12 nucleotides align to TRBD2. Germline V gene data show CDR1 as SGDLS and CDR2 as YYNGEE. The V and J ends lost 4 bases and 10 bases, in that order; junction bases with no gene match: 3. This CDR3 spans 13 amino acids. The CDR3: CASSSGLAGEQFF. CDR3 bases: TGTGCCAGCAGCTCGGGACTAGCGGGCGAGCAGTTCTTC.

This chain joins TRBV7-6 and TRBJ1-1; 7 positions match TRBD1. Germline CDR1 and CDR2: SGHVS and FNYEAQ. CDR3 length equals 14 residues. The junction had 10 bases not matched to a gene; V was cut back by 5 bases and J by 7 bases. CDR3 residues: CASSPSPGTDEAFF. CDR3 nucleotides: TGTGCCAGCAGCCCCTCACCAGGGACAGATGAAGCTTTCTTT.

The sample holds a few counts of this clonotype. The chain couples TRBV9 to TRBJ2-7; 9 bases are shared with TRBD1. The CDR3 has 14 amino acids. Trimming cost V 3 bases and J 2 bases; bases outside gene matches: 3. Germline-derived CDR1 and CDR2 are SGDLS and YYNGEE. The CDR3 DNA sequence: TGTGCCAGCAGCGCCCGGGACAGGGCCTACGAGCAGTACTTC. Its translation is CASSARDRAYEQYF.

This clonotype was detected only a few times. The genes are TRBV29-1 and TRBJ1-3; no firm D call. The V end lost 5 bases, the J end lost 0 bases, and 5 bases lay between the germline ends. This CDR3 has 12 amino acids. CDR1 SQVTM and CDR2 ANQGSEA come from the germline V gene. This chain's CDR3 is CSVSSSGNTIYF. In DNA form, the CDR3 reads TGCAGCGTTAGTTCCTCTGGAAACACCATATATTTT.

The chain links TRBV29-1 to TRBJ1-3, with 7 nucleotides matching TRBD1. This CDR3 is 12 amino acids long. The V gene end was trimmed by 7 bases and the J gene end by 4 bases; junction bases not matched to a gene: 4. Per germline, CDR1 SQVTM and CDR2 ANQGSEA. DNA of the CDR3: TGCAGCGCCAGGGGGAACGGAAACACCATATATTTT. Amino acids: CSARGNGNTIYF. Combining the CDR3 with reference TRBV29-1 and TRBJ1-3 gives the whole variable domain SAVISQKPSRDICQRGTSLTIQCQVDSQVTMMFWYRQQPGQSLTLIATANQGSEATYESGFVIDKFPISRPNLTFSTLTVSNMSPEDSSIYLCSARGNGNTIYFGEGSWLTVV.

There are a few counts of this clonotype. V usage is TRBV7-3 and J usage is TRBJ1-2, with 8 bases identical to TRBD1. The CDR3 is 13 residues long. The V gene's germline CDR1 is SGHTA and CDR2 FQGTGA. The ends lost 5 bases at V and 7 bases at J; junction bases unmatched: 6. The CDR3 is CASSTTGGTGYTF. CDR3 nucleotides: TGTGCCAGCAGCACAACAGGGGGAACTGGCTACACCTTC.

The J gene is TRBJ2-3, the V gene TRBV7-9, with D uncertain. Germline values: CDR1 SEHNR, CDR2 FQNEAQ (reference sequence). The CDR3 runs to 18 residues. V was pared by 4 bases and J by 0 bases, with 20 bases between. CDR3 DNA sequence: TGTGCCAGCAGCTCACCAGTCTTACAAATCGACAGCACAGATACGCAGTATTTT. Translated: CASSSPVLQIDSTDTQYF.

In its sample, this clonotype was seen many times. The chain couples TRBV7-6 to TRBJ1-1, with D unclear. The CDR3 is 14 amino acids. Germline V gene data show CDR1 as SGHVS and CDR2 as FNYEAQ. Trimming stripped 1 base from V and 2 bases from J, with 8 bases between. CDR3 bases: TGTGCCAGCAGCTTAGGAGGGCTCAACACTGAAGCTTTCTTT. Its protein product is CASSLGGLNTEAFF.

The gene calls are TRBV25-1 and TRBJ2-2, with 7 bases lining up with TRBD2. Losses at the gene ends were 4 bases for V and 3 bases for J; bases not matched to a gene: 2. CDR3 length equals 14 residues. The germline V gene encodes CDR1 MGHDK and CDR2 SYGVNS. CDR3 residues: CASSARGDTGELFF. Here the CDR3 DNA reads TGTGCCAGCAGTGCTCGGGGGGACACCGGGGAGCTGTTTTTT.

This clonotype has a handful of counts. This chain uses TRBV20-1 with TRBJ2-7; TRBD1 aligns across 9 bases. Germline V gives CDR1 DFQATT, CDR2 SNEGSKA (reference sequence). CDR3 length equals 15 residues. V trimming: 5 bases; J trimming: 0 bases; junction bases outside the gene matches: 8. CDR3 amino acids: CSAPETGGLSYEQYV. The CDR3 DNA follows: TGCAGTGCTCCTGAGACAGGGGGTCTCTCCTACGAGCAGTACGTC.

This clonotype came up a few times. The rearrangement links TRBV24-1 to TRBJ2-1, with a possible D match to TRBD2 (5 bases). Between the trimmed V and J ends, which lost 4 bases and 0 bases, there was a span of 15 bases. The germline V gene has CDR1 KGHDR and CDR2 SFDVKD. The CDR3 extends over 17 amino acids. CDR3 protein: CATSEPAPGGSYNEQFF. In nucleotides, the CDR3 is TGTGCCACCAGTGAACCGGCACCTGGAGGCTCCTACAATGAGCAGTTCTTC.

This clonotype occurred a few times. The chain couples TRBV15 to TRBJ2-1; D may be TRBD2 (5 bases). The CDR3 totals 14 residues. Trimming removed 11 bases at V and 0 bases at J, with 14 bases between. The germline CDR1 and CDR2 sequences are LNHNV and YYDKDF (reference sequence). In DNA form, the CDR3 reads TGTGCCGGCAAGCGGTCCAGCTCCTACAATGAGCAGTTCTTC. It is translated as CAGKRSSSYNEQFF.

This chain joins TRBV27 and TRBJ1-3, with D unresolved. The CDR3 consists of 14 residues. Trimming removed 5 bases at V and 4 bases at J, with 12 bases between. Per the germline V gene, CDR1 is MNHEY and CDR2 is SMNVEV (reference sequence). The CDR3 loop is CASSELGRGNTIYF. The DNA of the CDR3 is TGTGCCAGCAGTGAACTGGGGAGAGGAAACACCATATATTTT.

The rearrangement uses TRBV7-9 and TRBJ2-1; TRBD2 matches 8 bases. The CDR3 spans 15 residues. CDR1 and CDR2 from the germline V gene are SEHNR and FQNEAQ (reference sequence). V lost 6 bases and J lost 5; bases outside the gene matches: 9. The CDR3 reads CASRPSGGADNEQFF. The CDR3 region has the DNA TGTGCCAGCAGACCCTCCGGGGGGGCCGACAATGAGCAGTTCTTC.

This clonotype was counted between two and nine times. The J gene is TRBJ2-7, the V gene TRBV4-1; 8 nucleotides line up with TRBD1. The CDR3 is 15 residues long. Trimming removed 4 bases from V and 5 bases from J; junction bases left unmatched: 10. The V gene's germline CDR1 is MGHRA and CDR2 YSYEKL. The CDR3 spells CASSPGTGFPNEQYV. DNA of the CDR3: TGCGCCAGCAGCCCCGGGACAGGCTTCCCTAACGAGCAGTACGTC.

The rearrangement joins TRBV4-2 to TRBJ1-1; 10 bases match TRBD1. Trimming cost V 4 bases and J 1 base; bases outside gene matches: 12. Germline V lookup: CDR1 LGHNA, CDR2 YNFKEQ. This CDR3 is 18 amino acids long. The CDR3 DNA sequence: TGTGCCAGCAGCCCCCAAGGGGCGAGGACAGGGGGGAACACTGAAGCTTTCTTT. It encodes CASSPQGARTGGNTEAFF.

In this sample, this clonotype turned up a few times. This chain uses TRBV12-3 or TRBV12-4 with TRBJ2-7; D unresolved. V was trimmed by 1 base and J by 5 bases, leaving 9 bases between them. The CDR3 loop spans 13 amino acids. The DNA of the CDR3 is TGTGCCAGCAGTTTAGGAAAGACTCACGAGCAGTACTTC. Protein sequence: CASSLGKTHEQYF.

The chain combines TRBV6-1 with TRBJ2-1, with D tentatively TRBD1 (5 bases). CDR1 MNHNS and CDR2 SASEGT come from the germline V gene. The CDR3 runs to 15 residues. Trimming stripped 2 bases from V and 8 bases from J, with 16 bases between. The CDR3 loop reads CASSEYLRGGDEQFF. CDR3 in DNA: TGTGCCAGCAGTGAATATCTAAGGGGTGGGGATGAGCAGTTCTTC.

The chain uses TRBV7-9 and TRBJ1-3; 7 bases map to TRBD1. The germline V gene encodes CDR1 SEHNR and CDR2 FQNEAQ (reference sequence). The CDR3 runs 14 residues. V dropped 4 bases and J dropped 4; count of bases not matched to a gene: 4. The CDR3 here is CASSSDRQGNTIYF. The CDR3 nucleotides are TGTGCCAGCAGCTCGGACAGGCAGGGAAACACCATATATTTT.

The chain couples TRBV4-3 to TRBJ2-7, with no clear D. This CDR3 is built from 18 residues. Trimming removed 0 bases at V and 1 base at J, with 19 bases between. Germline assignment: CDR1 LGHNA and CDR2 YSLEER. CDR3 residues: CASSQDRAAGERSYEQYF. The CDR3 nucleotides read TGCGCCAGCAGCCAAGATAGGGCTGCCGGCGAGAGGTCCTACGAGCAGTACTTC.

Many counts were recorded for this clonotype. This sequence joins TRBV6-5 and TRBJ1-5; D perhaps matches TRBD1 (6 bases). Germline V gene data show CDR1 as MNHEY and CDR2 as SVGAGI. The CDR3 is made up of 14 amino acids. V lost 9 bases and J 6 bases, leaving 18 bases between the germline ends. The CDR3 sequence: CASCRVQGTQPQHF. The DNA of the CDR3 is TGTGCCAGTTGCAGGGTACAGGGAACTCAGCCCCAGCATTTT.